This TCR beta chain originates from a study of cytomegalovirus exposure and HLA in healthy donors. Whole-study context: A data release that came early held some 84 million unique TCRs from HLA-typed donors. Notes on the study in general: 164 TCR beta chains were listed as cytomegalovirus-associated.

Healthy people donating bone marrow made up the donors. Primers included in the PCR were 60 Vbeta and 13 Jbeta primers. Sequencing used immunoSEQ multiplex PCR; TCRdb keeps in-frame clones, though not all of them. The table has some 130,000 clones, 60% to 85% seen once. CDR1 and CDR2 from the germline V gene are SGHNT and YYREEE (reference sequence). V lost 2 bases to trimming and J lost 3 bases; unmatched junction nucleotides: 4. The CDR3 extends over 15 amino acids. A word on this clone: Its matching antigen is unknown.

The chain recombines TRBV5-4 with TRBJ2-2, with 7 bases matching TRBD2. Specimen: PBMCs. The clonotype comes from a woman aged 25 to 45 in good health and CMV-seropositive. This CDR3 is CASSLKRGDTGELFF. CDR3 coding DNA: TGTGCCAGCAGCTTAAAGCGGGGAGACACCGGGGAGCTGTTTTTT.